The 27 T cell receptor beta chains listed next were all sequenced from one sample in a study of blood T cell repertoires in COVID-19. Method: immunoSEQ multiplex PCR; TCRdb's copy keeps in-frame clones and lacks some. Of approximately 75,000 clones listed, 90% are singletons. Sequencing was done on a sample of peripheral blood. The receptors derive from a human donor in a cohort sampled during active COVID-19.

This chain links TRBV7-9 with TRBJ1-1; maybe TRBD1 (6 bases). The germline V gene encodes CDR1 SEHNR and CDR2 FQNEAQ (reference sequence). The CDR3 totals 14 residues. The germline V and J ends were trimmed by 1 base and 5 bases, with 11 bases remaining between them. The CDR3 DNA is TGTGCCAGCAGCTTAGACCCGCAGGGGACTGAAGCTTTCTTT. Encoded protein: CASSLDPQGTEAFF. Combining the CDR3 with reference TRBV7-9 and TRBJ1-1 gives the whole variable domain DTGVSQNPRHKITKRGQNVTFRCDPISEHNRLYWYRQTLGQGPEFLTYFQNEAQLEKSRLLSDRFSAERPKGSFSTLEIQRTEQGDSAMYLCASSLDPQGTEAFFGQGTRLTVV.

This chain connects TRBV7-7 to TRBJ2-1, with TRBD2 matching over 8 bases. V lost 0 bases and J lost 7; bases outside the gene matches: 5. Germline V gene lookup returns CDR1 SSHAT and CDR2 FNYEAQ (reference sequence). The CDR3 consists of 15 residues. CDR3 region: CASSLANGGGNEQFF. For the CDR3, the DNA is TGTGCCAGCAGCTTAGCGAATGGCGGGGGGAATGAGCAGTTCTTC.

The gene calls are TRBV30 and TRBJ2-7; TRBD1 is a possible D gene (6 bases). The CDR3 totals 14 residues. The V gene's germline CDR1 is GTSNPN and CDR2 SVGIG (reference sequence). With 4 bases removed from V and 0 bases from J, the gap between germline ends came to 13 bases. CDR3 loop: CAWTPDSTSYEQYF. DNA for the CDR3: TGTGCCTGGACCCCGGACAGCACCTCCTACGAGCAGTACTTC.

The V gene is TRBV5-1, the J gene TRBJ2-1; 9 bases agree with TRBD2. CDR3 length equals 18 residues. After removal of 0 bases from V and 7 bases from J, the junction contained 14 bases not matched to a gene. Germline V CDR1 and CDR2: SGHRS, YFSETQ. CDR3 sequence reads: CASSLAVGIAGAINEQFF. The CDR3, as DNA: TGCGCCAGCAGCTTGGCCGTAGGAATAGCGGGGGCGATTAATGAGCAGTTCTTC.

This clone appeared a few times. V and J are TRBV18 and TRBJ1-1; 9 bases align to TRBD1. The V gene end was trimmed by 6 bases and the J gene end by 8 bases; junction bases not matched to a gene: 4. This CDR3 has 12 residues. The germline gives CDR1 KGHSH, CDR2 LQKENI. In DNA form, the CDR3 reads TGTGCCAGCTCCAGGGGACAGGGCGAAGCTTTCTTT. It specifies CASSRGQGEAFF.

The chain uses TRBV6-5 and TRBJ1-5, with a weak D call TRBD1 (6 bases). This CDR3 is 15 amino acids long. V was trimmed by 7 bases and J by 6 bases, leaving 19 bases between them. Looked up from germline, CDR1 is MNHEY and CDR2 is SVGAGI. CDR3 DNA: TGTGCCAGCACCCCCGCGGGGGGGCATGGTCAGCCCCAGCATTTT. Its protein product is CASTPAGGHGQPQHF.

The V and J genes are TRBV6-6 and TRBJ2-1, with TRBD2 matching 15 bases. The CDR3 extends over 17 amino acids. The germline CDR1 and CDR2 sequences are MNHNY and SVGAGI (reference sequence). With 5 bases clipped from V and 6 bases from J, the junction kept 8 bases outside the gene matches. In DNA form, the CDR3 reads TGTGCCAGCAGTCACAGGACTAGCGGGGGGGCTGGCAATGAGCAGTTCTTC. Protein: CASSHRTSGGAGNEQFF.

This chain connects TRBV9 to TRBJ2-2; 7 nucleotides line up with TRBD1. The CDR3 loop spans 15 amino acids. Looked up from germline, CDR1 is SGDLS and CDR2 is YYNGEE. V was clipped by 6 bases and J by 7 bases; unmatched bases: 12. CDR3 DNA sequence: TGTGCCAGCACGCCGAACAGGGGAGAGATCGGGGAGCTGTTTTTT. Translated: CASTPNRGEIGELFF.

The chain couples TRBV6-7 to TRBJ1-2; 8 bases line up with TRBD1. TRBV6-7 is identified as an open reading frame with a role that is uncertain. The CDR3 has 16 amino acids. V lost 2 bases to trimming and J lost 8 bases; unmatched junction nucleotides: 13. CDR3 sequence reads: CASSYTDRAERSGYTF. DNA of the CDR3: TGTGCCAGCAGTTACACGGACAGGGCCGAGAGAAGCGGCTACACCTTC.

The chain has TRBV12-3 or TRBV12-4 and TRBJ1-2; TRBD1 matches 9 bases. The V and J ends lost 6 bases and 6 bases, in that order; junction bases with no gene match: 5. The CDR3 sequence is 13 residues long. DNA of the CDR3: TGTGCCAGCAGACGGGGACAGGGACATGGCTACACCTTC. It yields the protein CASRRGQGHGYTF.

This clone was counted a single time. The chain is built from TRBV2 and TRBJ1-2, with TRBD1 matching over 10 bases. In germline, CDR1 is SNHLY, CDR2 FYNNEI. The length of the CDR3 is 15 residues. The V segment lost 7 bases and the J segment 5 bases; nucleotides outside the gene matches: 10. The CDR3 loop is CASTIGQGGSYGYTF. The CDR3 nucleotides are TGTGCCAGCACCATTGGACAGGGGGGAAGTTATGGCTACACCTTC.

The chain couples TRBV19 to TRBJ1-6; a weak D match, TRBD1 (5 bases). The CDR3 has 15 residues. The V end lost 3 bases, the J end lost 15 bases, and 21 bases lay between the germline ends. Germline lookup yields CDR1 LNHDA and CDR2 SQIVND (reference sequence). CDR3 region: CASSIDGGTSRNLHF. Here the CDR3 DNA reads TGTGCCAGTAGTATCGACGGGGGGACCTCGAGGAACCTCCACTTT.

The chain recombines TRBV11-2 with TRBJ2-5; TRBD2 matches at 12 bases. The CDR3 totals 15 residues. Trimming took 3 bases from V and 5 from J; bases not matched to a gene: 4. Germline V gene sequence: CDR1 SGHAT, CDR2 FQNNGV. The CDR3 region is CASSFGGLAGETQYF. The CDR3 nucleotides read TGTGCCAGCAGCTTTGGAGGACTAGCGGGGGAGACCCAGTACTTC.

This rearrangement joins TRBV3-1 (or the pseudogene TRBV3-2) to TRBJ2-7; D ambiguous. Trimming removed 1 base from V and 2 bases from J, with 12 bases in between. This CDR3 comprises 15 residues. Germline V gives CDR1 LGHDT, CDR2 YNNKEL (reference sequence). The CDR3 spells CASSQVSQPTYEQYF. Here the CDR3 DNA reads TGTGCCAGCAGCCAAGTGTCACAACCCACCTACGAGCAGTACTTC.

V and J are TRBV29-1 and TRBJ2-2, with D tentatively TRBD1 (7 bases). The length of the CDR3 is 15 residues. Germline CDR1 SQVTM, CDR2 ANQGSEA. With 4 bases removed from V and 6 bases from J, the gap between germline ends came to 18 bases. DNA of the CDR3: TGCAGCGTTGCCTCTCGACAGGGCGGGGCCGGGGAGCTGTTTTTT. Protein: CSVASRQGGAGELFF.

The CDR3 loop is CASSLETGGRGNTIYF. The CDR3 bases are TGTGCCAGCAGCTTAGAAACGGGGGGTCGTGGAAACACCATATATTTT. The chain has TRBV11-2 and TRBJ1-3, with D possibly matching TRBD1 (5 bases). Germline V lookup: CDR1 SGHAT, CDR2 FQNNGV. This CDR3 region has 16 residues. With 0 bases removed from V and 3 bases from J, the gap between germline ends came to 12 bases.

The V call is TRBV30, the J call TRBJ1-6; 9 positions match TRBD1. Germline V CDR1 and CDR2: GTSNPN, SVGIG (reference sequence). Trimming cost V 2 bases and J 7 bases; bases outside gene matches: 6. The length of the CDR3 is 15 residues. CDR3 residues: CAWSRTGAINSPLHF. The DNA for the CDR3 is TGTGCCTGGAGTCGGACAGGGGCGATAAATTCACCCCTCCACTTT.

This clone has only one observation. The V and J genes are TRBV7-2 and TRBJ2-3, with D maybe TRBD1 (5 bases). This CDR3 has 16 residues. CDR1 SGHTA and CDR2 FQGNSA come from the germline V gene. V was trimmed by 2 bases and J by 2 bases, leaving 14 bases between them. This chain's CDR3 is CASSLRIGQPTDTQYF. The CDR3 DNA sequence: TGTGCCAGCAGCTTACGTATAGGACAACCCACAGATACGCAGTATTTT.

Notes on this clone: The sample has other DNA sequences that encode this CDR3 too. The chain is built from TRBV6-5 and TRBJ2-5, with D unclear. This CDR3 contains 10 residues. Germline lookup yields CDR1 MNHEY and CDR2 SVGAGI. Trimming cost V 7 bases and J 3 bases, with 3 bases left between them. The CDR3 here is CASTEETQYF. The CDR3 region has the DNA TGTGCCAGCACGGAAGAGACCCAGTACTTC.

The chain links TRBV5-6 to TRBJ2-2; TRBD2 is a possible D gene (5 bases). Germline loops: CDR1 SGHDT, CDR2 YYEEEE. CDR3 size: 13 residues. The germline V and J ends were trimmed by 1 base and 8 bases, with 9 bases remaining between them. CDR3 protein: CASSLLERGELFF. CDR3 DNA: TGTGCCAGCAGCTTGTTGGAGCGGGGGGAGCTGTTTTTT. The full variable domain, its missing parts supplied by reference TRBV5-6 and TRBJ2-2, is DAGVTQSPTHLIKTRGQQVTLRCSPKSGHDTVSWYQQALGQGPQFIFQYYEEEERQRGNFPDRFSGHQFPNYSSELNVNALLLGDSALYLCASSLLERGELFFGEGSRLTVL.

The chain is built from TRBV3-1 (or the pseudogene TRBV3-2) and TRBJ2-3, with a weak D call TRBD1 (6 bases). Germline assignment: CDR1 LGHDT and CDR2 YNNKEL (reference sequence). This CDR3 spans 13 amino acids. Trimming pared 4 bases from V and 4 bases from J, leaving 9 bases between. The CDR3 region has the DNA TGTGCCAGCAGCCTGGGGGCTGCAGATACGCAGTATTTT. Protein sequence: CASSLGAADTQYF.

The rearrangement links TRBV4-2 to TRBJ2-5; weak D call: TRBD2 (6 bases). Germline-derived CDR1 and CDR2 are LGHNA and YNFKEQ. This CDR3 has 15 residues. The V end lost 0 bases, the J end lost 2 bases, and 10 bases lay between the germline ends. The CDR3 region is CASSQEGSGQETQYF. DNA of the CDR3: TGTGCCAGCAGCCAAGAGGGGAGCGGGCAAGAGACCCAGTACTTC.

V usage is TRBV29-1 and J usage is TRBJ1-5; 7 bases align to TRBD1. The germline V gene encodes CDR1 SQVTM and CDR2 ANQGSEA. Losses at the gene ends were 4 bases for V and 4 bases for J; bases not matched to a gene: 4. The CDR3 runs 13 residues. This CDR3 is CSVGAGGNQPQHF. CDR3 nucleotides: TGCAGCGTTGGAGCAGGGGGGAATCAGCCCCAGCATTTT. The variable domain in full, completed from reference TRBV29-1 and TRBJ1-5, reads SAVISQKPSRDICQRGTSLTIQCQVDSQVTMMFWYRQQPGQSLTLIATANQGSEATYESGFVIDKFPISRPNLTFSTLTVSNMSPEDSSIYLCSVGAGGNQPQHFGDGTRLSIL.

The chain links TRBV5-1 to TRBJ1-1, with a weak D call TRBD1 (5 bases). Germline lookup yields CDR1 SGHRS and CDR2 YFSETQ. V dropped 2 bases and J dropped 5 bases, with 10 bases sitting between them. The CDR3 totals 13 residues. The CDR3 coding sequence is TGCGCCAGCAGCTTACCCCAGGGAACTGAAGCTTTCTTT. Translating it yields CASSLPQGTEAFF.

V is TRBV29-1 and J is TRBJ2-5, with D perhaps TRBD2 (6 bases). Trimming cost V 5 bases and J 4 bases, with 20 bases left between them. Per the germline V gene, CDR1 is SQVTM and CDR2 is ANQGSEA. The CDR3 is made up of 15 amino acids. In DNA form, the CDR3 reads TGCAGCGTTTCCTATATCGGAGGGAGGCGAGAGACCCAGTACTTC. Amino acid sequence: CSVSYIGGRRETQYF.

The chain employs TRBV28 and TRBJ1-6; D might be TRBD1 (5 bases). This CDR3 contains 19 residues. Per germline, CDR1 MDHEN and CDR2 SYDVKM. With 1 base removed from V and 0 bases from J, the gap between germline ends came to 16 bases. The CDR3 coding sequence is TGTGCCAGCAGTTTATCAGGACATTCAATCCCCTCCTATAATTCACCCCTCCACTTT. This encodes CASSLSGHSIPSYNSPLHF.

This chain connects TRBV6-5 to TRBJ1-5; weak D call: TRBD1 (6 bases). The CDR3 is 15 residues long. The germline V gene has CDR1 MNHEY and CDR2 SVGAGI. V shed 5 bases and J shed 4 bases, with 15 bases lying between them. The CDR3 coding sequence is TGTGCCAGCAGTCCAAATACAGGGCGGAATCAGCCCCAGCATTTT. Translating it yields CASSPNTGRNQPQHF.